These 8 T cell receptor beta chains share one sample of origin, sequenced in a study of blood T cell repertoires in COVID-19. Measured with immunoSEQ multiplex PCR; TCRdb has only the in-frame clones, and not every one. The sample holds under 300,000 clones, 80% to 90% seen once. Sequencing was carried out using peripheral blood. All receptors derive from a woman in her seventies with COVID-19, enrolled during active disease.

The rearrangement uses TRBV23-1 and TRBJ2-3; TRBD2 matches 9 bases. Being an ORF, TRBV23-1 has a function that is uncertain. J gave up 1 base and V 4 bases, and 12 bases lay outside the gene matches. The CDR3 is 18 amino acids. The CDR3 DNA reads TGCGCCAGCAGTCCGGATAGCGGGGGCCCCGAGGGCACAGATACGCAGTATTTT. Translation gives CASSPDSGGPEGTDTQYF.

CDR3 in DNA: TGTGCCAGCAGCACCCCGAGTCACGGGAGCAATTCACCCCTCCACTTT. Protein product: CASSTPSHGSNSPLHF. The chain links TRBV5-6 to TRBJ1-6, with no clear D. Trimming took off 4 bases at V and 7 bases at J, with 18 bases between the two ends. Germline V gene sequence: CDR1 SGHDT, CDR2 YYEEEE. This CDR3 region has 16 residues.

This clone was recorded only once. The V and J genes are TRBV6-2 or TRBV6-3 and TRBJ2-2; D perhaps matches TRBD1 (6 bases). Trimming took 1 base from V and 8 from J, leaving 8 bases between them. The CDR3 extends over 13 amino acids. Per germline, CDR1 MNHEY and CDR2 SVGEGT. The CDR3 DNA is TGTGCCAGCAGTTACTTGGGGGCGGGGGAGCTGTTTTTT. Its protein is CASSYLGAGELFF.

The chain links TRBV5-1 to TRBJ2-3; TRBD2 aligns across 12 bases. Trimming took 5 bases from V and 5 from J; bases not matched to a gene: 9. The CDR3 consists of 16 residues. The germline V gene has CDR1 SGHRS and CDR2 YFSETQ. The CDR3 region is CASRRTLAGGGDTQYF. The CDR3 DNA is TGCGCCAGCAGGCGGACACTAGCGGGGGGTGGAGATACGCAGTATTTT.

The chain links TRBV15 to TRBJ2-1; 7 bases are a match to TRBD1. Trimming removed 4 bases from V and 1 base from J; junction bases left unmatched: 4. CDR3 length: 15 amino acids. Per the germline V gene, CDR1 is LNHNV and CDR2 is YYDKDF (reference sequence). As DNA, the CDR3 is TGTGCCACCAGCACCACAGGGGTATCCTACAATGAGCAGTTCTTC. Its protein product is CATSTTGVSYNEQFF.

This clone was counted a single time. V usage is TRBV19 and J usage is TRBJ2-2; no definite D call. V was trimmed by 7 bases and J by 4 bases, leaving 7 bases between them. CDR1 and CDR2 (germline): LNHDA, SQIVND (reference sequence). The CDR3 covers 12 residues. CDR3 sequence: CASIGATGELFF. CDR3 bases: TGTGCCAGTATAGGAGCCACCGGGGAGCTGTTTTTT.

This clone was detected once. The chain carries TRBV6-6 and TRBJ2-6; D is ambiguous. From germline, CDR1 is MNHNY and CDR2 SVGAGI (reference sequence). V was pared by 3 bases and J by 0 bases, with 3 bases between. The CDR3 consists of 14 residues. The CDR3 loop reads CASSYSSGANVLTF. As DNA, the CDR3 is TGTGCCAGCAGTTATAGCTCTGGGGCCAACGTCCTGACTTTC.

This chain uses TRBV9 with TRBJ1-4; D is possibly TRBD1 (5 bases). Germline V gives CDR1 SGDLS, CDR2 YYNGEE. The V gene lost 3 bases and the J gene lost 2 bases, with 5 bases spanning the gap. The CDR3 extends over 13 amino acids. CDR3: CASSEGTNEKLFF. The CDR3 coding sequence is TGTGCCAGCAGCGAGGGGACTAATGAAAAACTGTTTTTT.